Below, 29 T cell receptor beta chains from the same sample are listed, as sequenced in a study of beta chain features in type 1 diabetes. Investigators reverse transcribed all isolated RNA, so they sequenced expressed TCRB transcripts. This table comes from immunoSEQ multiplex PCR, and its TCRdb copy is limited to in-frame clones, with some not included. The sample carries some 200,000 clones, approximately 10% recorded once. The sequenced sample consisted of central memory CD4+ T cells from blood. Source of these receptors: a man in his late teens or twenties in good health.

This clone appeared many times. Other DNA sequences in this specimen translate into the identical CDR3. The rearrangement joins TRBV15 to TRBJ2-5; D uncertain. Deletions cut 0 bases from V and 2 bases from J, with 7 bases between. The CDR3 covers 14 residues. The germline CDR1 and CDR2 sequences are LNHNV and YYDKDF (reference sequence). Here the CDR3 reads CATSRDSGQETQYF. The CDR3 DNA reads as TGTGCCACCAGCAGAGATTCCGGGCAAGAGACCCAGTACTTC.

The sample holds a few counts of this clone. The chain employs TRBV7-2 and TRBJ2-1, with TRBD2 as a possible D gene (5 bases). Germline V CDR1 and CDR2: SGHTA, FQGNSA. V shed 1 base and J shed 2 bases, with 6 bases lying between them. This CDR3 is built from 14 residues. CDR3 protein: CASSLDGTYNEQFF. The CDR3 region has the DNA TGTGCCAGCAGCTTAGACGGGACCTACAATGAGCAGTTCTTC.

This rearrangement joins TRBV30 to TRBJ1-3, with 7 nucleotides matching TRBD1. Germline V gene lookup returns CDR1 GTSNPN and CDR2 SVGIG (reference sequence). V was pared by 7 bases and J by 4 bases, with 7 bases of the junction left unmatched. This CDR3 contains 13 residues. The CDR3 coding sequence is TGTGCCTCGGATACAGGGGCAGGAAACACCATATATTTT. Translating it yields CASDTGAGNTIYF.

This clone was detected only a few times. The rearrangement uses TRBV19 and TRBJ2-7; possibly TRBD2 for D (5 bases). Trimming removed 4 bases at V and 4 bases at J, with 11 bases between. Germline CDR1 and CDR2: LNHDA and SQIVND (reference sequence). CDR3 length equals 13 residues. This CDR3 reads CASSKRSGYEQYF. The CDR3 DNA reads as TGTGCCAGTAGTAAGCGGTCCGGGTACGAGCAGTACTTC.

In DNA, the CDR3 is TGTGCCAGCAAAGTCCCTGGGGTGGAGACCCAGTACTTC. Protein sequence: CASKVPGVETQYF. The rearrangement links TRBV6-6 to TRBJ2-5, with D uncertain. V gave up 7 bases and J gave up 5 bases, with 14 bases separating them. The germline V gene encodes CDR1 MNHNY and CDR2 SVGAGI (reference sequence). The CDR3 consists of 13 residues.

Here the CDR3 DNA reads TGTGCCAGCAGCCGACTAACAGATACGCAGTATTTT. Its protein product is CASSRLTDTQYF. The V gene is TRBV7-9, the J gene TRBJ2-3, with D possibly matching TRBD2 (5 bases). The CDR3 covers 12 residues. Deletions cut 5 bases from V and 3 bases from J, with 6 bases between. Germline V gene data show CDR1 as SEHNR and CDR2 as FQNEAQ (reference sequence).

J is TRBJ2-1 and V is TRBV7-6, with D possibly being TRBD2 (6 bases). This CDR3 region has 15 residues. Trimming took off 5 bases at V and 0 bases at J, with 11 bases between the two ends. CDR1 is SGHVS and CDR2 is FNYEAQ in the germline V gene. The CDR3 coding sequence is TGTGCCAGCAGCCCAGCGGGTTCCTCCTACAATGAGCAGTTCTTC. Its protein product is CASSPAGSSYNEQFF.

This clone occurred a few times. The V and J genes are TRBV14 and TRBJ2-1; 10 nucleotides align to TRBD1. Trimming removed 6 bases from V and 2 bases from J; junction bases left unmatched: 4. The germline V gene encodes CDR1 SGHDN and CDR2 FVKESK. This CDR3 has 15 residues. DNA for the CDR3: TGTGCCAGCAGGCCGACAGGGGGCACCTACAATGAGCAGTTCTTC. It encodes CASRPTGGTYNEQFF.

V usage is TRBV29-1 and J usage is TRBJ1-4; 11 bases align to TRBD1. V was pared by 6 bases and J by 7 bases, with 4 bases of the junction left unmatched. The CDR3 spans 13 residues. CDR1 is SQVTM, CDR2 ANQGSEA, per germline. The CDR3 DNA follows: TGCAGCGTATCCGGGACAGGGGGTGAAAAACTGTTTTTT. This encodes CSVSGTGGEKLFF.

The chain uses TRBV25-1 and TRBJ2-5; no clear D. The CDR3 is 11 amino acids. From germline, CDR1 is MGHDK and CDR2 SYGVNS. Deletions cut 7 bases from V and 11 bases from J, with 14 bases between. The CDR3 loop reads CASTFPSGQYF. The CDR3 DNA reads as TGTGCCAGCACCTTCCCGTCTGGGCAGTACTTC.

This clone was observed many times. V and J are TRBV4-3 and TRBJ2-2; D gene uncertain. The CDR3 has 15 amino acids. Between the trimmed V and J ends, which lost 0 bases and 2 bases, there was a span of 7 bases. Germline V gene sequence: CDR1 LGHNA, CDR2 YSLEER. CDR3 region: CASSQERQNTGELFF. The CDR3 DNA is TGCGCCAGCAGCCAAGAACGTCAAAACACCGGGGAGCTGTTTTTT.

The chain couples TRBV28 to TRBJ1-1, with D unclear. The V gene's germline CDR1 is MDHEN and CDR2 SYDVKM. V gave up 4 bases and J gave up 4 bases, with 10 bases separating them. CDR3 length: 13 residues. CDR3 sequence: CASSSYMTTEAFF. CDR3 nucleotides: TGTGCCAGCAGTTCATACATGACCACTGAAGCTTTCTTT.

This clone was counted between two and nine times. The V gene is TRBV5-6, the J gene TRBJ2-2, with 10 bases aligning to TRBD1. The V gene end was trimmed by 3 bases and the J gene end by 4 bases; junction bases not matched to a gene: 6. This CDR3 comprises 16 residues. From germline, CDR1 is SGHDT and CDR2 YYEEEE. The chain's CDR3 is CASSYSGTGVTGELFF. The CDR3 nucleotides are TGTGCCAGCAGCTACTCCGGGACAGGGGTCACCGGGGAGCTGTTTTTT.

The rearrangement joins TRBV29-1 to TRBJ1-1; D unclear. The V end was cut by 6 bases, the J end by 3 bases, with 8 bases between. This CDR3 comprises 11 residues. Germline CDR1 SQVTM, CDR2 ANQGSEA. Here the CDR3 DNA reads TGCAGCGTCGCTACGGACACTGAAGCTTTCTTT. This translates into CSVATDTEAFF.

This chain connects TRBV7-2 to TRBJ1-5; D gene unclear. The CDR3 spans 13 residues. V was trimmed by 5 bases and J by 6 bases, leaving 11 bases between them. Per the germline V gene, CDR1 is SGHTA and CDR2 is FQGNSA. The CDR3 DNA sequence: TGTGCCAGCAGCACCCCCCAGAGTCAGCCCCAGCATTTT. It translates to CASSTPQSQPQHF.

The rearrangement joins TRBV30 to TRBJ1-1; possible D gene TRBD1, 5 bases. The CDR3 runs 14 residues. Trimming left V 1 base short and J 2 bases short, with 11 bases between. Looked up from germline, CDR1 is GTSNPN and CDR2 is SVGIG (reference sequence). CDR3 in DNA: TGTGCCTGGAGTGCGGCAGGGAGAAACACTGAAGCTTTCTTT. Translation gives CAWSAAGRNTEAFF.

The chain is built from TRBV7-9 and TRBJ1-4; TRBD1 matches at 8 bases. V was clipped by 5 bases and J by 5 bases; unmatched bases: 7. The CDR3 is 15 amino acids. CDR1 is SEHNR and CDR2 is FQNEAQ in the germline V gene (reference sequence). In DNA form, the CDR3 reads TGTGCCAGCAGCGCCGGACAGGGTCTGAATGAAAAACTGTTTTTT. Its protein product is CASSAGQGLNEKLFF. The full variable domain, in which reference TRBV7-9 and TRBJ1-4 provide the parts outside the CDR3, is DTGVSQNPRHKITKRGQNVTFRCDPISEHNRLYWYRQTLGQGPEFLTYFQNEAQLEKSRLLSDRFSAERPKGSFSTLEIQRTEQGDSAMYLCASSAGQGLNEKLFFGSGTQLSVL.

In this sample, this clone turned up a few times. The rearrangement uses TRBV6-1 and TRBJ1-5; 7 nucleotides match TRBD1. V was pared by 6 bases and J by 4 bases, with 3 bases of the junction left unmatched. Germline V gives CDR1 MNHNS, CDR2 SASEGT. This CDR3 is 13 amino acids long. Written as DNA, the CDR3 is TGTGCCAGCAGACAGACAGGGAATCAGCCCCAGCATTTT. It yields the protein CASRQTGNQPQHF.

In its sample, this clone was seen a few times. This chain uses TRBV7-9 with TRBJ1-2, with no clear D. Germline lookup yields CDR1 SEHNR and CDR2 FQNEAQ (reference sequence). The CDR3 is made up of 13 amino acids. The germline V and J ends were trimmed by 2 bases and 3 bases, with 7 bases remaining between them. Here the CDR3 reads CASSLLEYYGYTF. CDR3 coding DNA: TGTGCCAGCAGCTTATTGGAATACTATGGCTACACCTTC.

This clone showed up many times. The gene calls are TRBV10-3 and TRBJ2-5; 8 bases are shared with TRBD2. This CDR3 spans 15 amino acids. The germline gives CDR1 ENHRY, CDR2 SYGVKD. V lost 3 bases and J lost 2; bases outside the gene matches: 5. Written as DNA, the CDR3 is TGTGCCATCAGTGACCCCGCGGGGGGTCAAGAGACCCAGTACTTC. It is translated as CAISDPAGGQETQYF.

Many counts were recorded for this clone. In the same sample, other DNA sequences code for this CDR3. The CDR3 DNA is TGTGCCACAGAACAGCGAATGAACACTGAAGCTTTCTTT. This translates into CATEQRMNTEAFF. The V call is TRBV2, the J call TRBJ1-1; D is undetermined. Deletions cut 10 bases from V and 0 bases from J, with 12 bases between. Germline V CDR1 and CDR2: SNHLY, FYNNEI. This CDR3 is 13 amino acids long.

V usage is TRBV4-2 and J usage is TRBJ2-3, with D maybe TRBD2 (6 bases). This CDR3 has 17 amino acids. Germline V gene sequence: CDR1 LGHNA, CDR2 YNFKEQ. V lost 3 bases and J 4 bases, leaving 20 bases between the germline ends. CDR3 amino acids: CASSHLSGAAGPDTQYF. DNA for the CDR3: TGTGCCAGCAGCCACCTCTCCGGAGCGGCGGGGCCAGATACGCAGTATTTT.

This clone has more than one count but fewer than ten. This chain links TRBV6-5 with TRBJ2-7; 12 positions match TRBD2. Germline CDR1 MNHEY, CDR2 SVGAGI. V trimming: 2 bases; J trimming: 3 bases; junction bases outside the gene matches: 2. This CDR3 is 15 amino acids long. CDR3 in amino acids: CASSYTGLAGYEQYF. In nucleotides, the CDR3 is TGTGCCAGCAGTTACACGGGACTAGCGGGCTACGAGCAGTACTTC.

The gene calls are TRBV4-3 and TRBJ1-2; 7 bases agree with TRBD1. In germline, CDR1 is LGHNA, CDR2 YSLEER. CDR3 size: 17 residues. J was trimmed by 4 bases and V by 0 bases; bases with no gene match: 11. CDR3 in DNA: TGCGCCAGCAGCCAAGATACACTTAGGGCAGGGGGCTATGGCTACACCTTC. Encoded protein: CASSQDTLRAGGYGYTF.

This clone appeared many times. The V and J genes are TRBV14 and TRBJ2-1, with unresolved D. Germline-derived CDR1 and CDR2 are SGHDN and FVKESK. The germline V and J ends were trimmed by 4 bases and 1 base, with 11 bases remaining between them. This CDR3 has 15 residues. CDR3 residues: CASSPALISYNEQFF. CDR3 nucleotide sequence: TGTGCCAGCAGCCCAGCGTTGATATCCTACAATGAGCAGTTCTTC.

This clone was observed a few times. This rearrangement joins TRBV29-1 to TRBJ1-5; tentatively, D is TRBD1 (5 bases). Trimming shortened V by 6 bases and J by 6 bases, and 15 bases separated the two germline ends. In germline, CDR1 is SQVTM, CDR2 ANQGSEA. The CDR3 extends over 13 amino acids. CDR3 bases: TGCAGCGTGGGGGACCAAAGGGGTCAGCCCCAGCATTTT. It yields the protein CSVGDQRGQPQHF.

This clone was found a few times. The chain combines TRBV29-1 with TRBJ2-3, with D maybe TRBD1 (6 bases). Germline CDR1 is SQVTM and CDR2 is ANQGSEA. Trimming took off 8 bases at V and 12 bases at J, with 21 bases between the two ends. There are 12 residues in the CDR3. CDR3 DNA: TGCAGCCTCGCGGCTGAAGACAGGAATCAGTATTTT. As protein: CSLAAEDRNQYF.

The chain links TRBV7-6 to TRBJ2-7, with D possibly being TRBD1 (6 bases). The length of the CDR3 is 14 residues. Trimming stripped 3 bases from V and 6 bases from J, with 15 bases between. Germline values: CDR1 SGHVS, CDR2 FNYEAQ. The CDR3 is CASSFPGAVREQYF. CDR3 coding DNA: TGTGCCAGCAGCTTTCCAGGGGCTGTCCGCGAGCAGTACTTC.

This clone was found a few times. The rearrangement uses TRBV29-1 and TRBJ2-5; the match to TRBD1 covers 11 bases. CDR3 length equals 13 residues. CDR1 and CDR2 from the germline V gene are SQVTM and ANQGSEA. The junction had 1 base not matched to a gene; V was cut back by 2 bases and J by 5 bases. DNA for the CDR3: TGCAGCGTTGAAAGGGACAGGGGGGAGACCCAGTACTTC. Translating gives CSVERDRGETQYF.